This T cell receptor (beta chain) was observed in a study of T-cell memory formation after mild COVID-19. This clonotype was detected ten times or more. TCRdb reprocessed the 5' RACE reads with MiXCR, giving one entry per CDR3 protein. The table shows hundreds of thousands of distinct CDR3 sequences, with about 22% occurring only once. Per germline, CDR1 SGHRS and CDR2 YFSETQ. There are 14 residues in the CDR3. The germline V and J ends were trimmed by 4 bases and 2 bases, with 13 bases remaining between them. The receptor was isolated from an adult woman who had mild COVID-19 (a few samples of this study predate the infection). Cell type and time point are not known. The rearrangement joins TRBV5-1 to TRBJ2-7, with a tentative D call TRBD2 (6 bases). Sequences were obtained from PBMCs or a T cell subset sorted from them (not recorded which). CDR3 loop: CASSPTGDAYEQYF. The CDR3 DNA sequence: TGCGCCAGCAGCCCTACGGGGGACGCCTACGAGCAGTACTTC.